This T cell receptor (beta chain) is drawn from a study of blood T cells in healthy people across ages. Using a J-beta primer mix together with a sample-barcoded 5' primer, a second PCR was run for about 6 to 11 cycles. Sequencing yielded, for each sample, at least 3 million paired-end reads carrying CDR3. Each CDR3 protein gets one entry after TCRdb re-called the 5' RACE reads with MiXCR. The data contain about 680,000 distinct CDR3 sequences, around 45% of them singletons. The germline gives CDR1 LGHNA, CDR2 YSLEER. The CDR3 loop spans 16 amino acids. The sample comprised blood. This TCR was recovered from a woman aged 55-69 years in good health. The chain carries TRBV4-3 and TRBJ2-1; 9 bases match TRBD2. The J call may not be correct, given that the DNA end is closer to TRBJ2-7. This CDR3 is CASSQGASGTYNEQYF. DNA of the CDR3: TGCGCCAGCAGCCAAGGAGCTAGCGGGACTTACAATGAGCAGTACTTC.